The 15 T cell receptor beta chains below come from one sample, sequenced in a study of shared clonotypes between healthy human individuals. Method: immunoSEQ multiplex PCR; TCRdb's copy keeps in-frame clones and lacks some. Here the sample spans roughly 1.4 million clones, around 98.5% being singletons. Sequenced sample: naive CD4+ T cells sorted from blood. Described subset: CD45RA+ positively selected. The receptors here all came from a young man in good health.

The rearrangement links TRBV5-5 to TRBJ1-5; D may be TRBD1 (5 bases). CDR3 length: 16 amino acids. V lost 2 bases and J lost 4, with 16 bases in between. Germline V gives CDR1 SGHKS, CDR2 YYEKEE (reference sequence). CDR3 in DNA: TGTGCCAGCAGCTTCCGCCCGGGACGGAATAATCAGCCCCAGCATTTT. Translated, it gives CASSFRPGRNNQPQHF.

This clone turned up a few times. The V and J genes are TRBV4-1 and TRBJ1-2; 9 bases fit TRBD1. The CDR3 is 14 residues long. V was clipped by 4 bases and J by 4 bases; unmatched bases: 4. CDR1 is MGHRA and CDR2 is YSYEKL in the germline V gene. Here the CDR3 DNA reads TGCGCCAGCAGCCGGGACAGGGTTACCTATGGCTACACCTTC. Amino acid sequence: CASSRDRVTYGYTF.

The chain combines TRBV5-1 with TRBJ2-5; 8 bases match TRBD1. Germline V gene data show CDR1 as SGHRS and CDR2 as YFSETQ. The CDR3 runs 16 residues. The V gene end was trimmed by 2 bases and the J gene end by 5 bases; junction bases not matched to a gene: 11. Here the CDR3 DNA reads TGCGCCAGCAGCTTAAGACAGGGGCCGCCACTGGAGACCCAGTACTTC. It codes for CASSLRQGPPLETQYF. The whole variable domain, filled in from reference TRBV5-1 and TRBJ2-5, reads KAGVTQTPRYLIKTRGQQVTLSCSPISGHRSVSWYQQTPGQGLQFLFEYFSETQRNKGNFPGRFSGRQFSNSRSEMNVSTLELGDSALYLCASSLRQGPPLETQYFGPGTRLLVL.

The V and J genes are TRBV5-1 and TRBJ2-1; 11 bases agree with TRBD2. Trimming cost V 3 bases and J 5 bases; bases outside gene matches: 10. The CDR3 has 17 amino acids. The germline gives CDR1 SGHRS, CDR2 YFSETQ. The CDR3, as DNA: TGCGCCAGCAGCTCGCCCCCGGGACTAGCGGAGCACAATGAGCAGTTCTTC. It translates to CASSSPPGLAEHNEQFF.

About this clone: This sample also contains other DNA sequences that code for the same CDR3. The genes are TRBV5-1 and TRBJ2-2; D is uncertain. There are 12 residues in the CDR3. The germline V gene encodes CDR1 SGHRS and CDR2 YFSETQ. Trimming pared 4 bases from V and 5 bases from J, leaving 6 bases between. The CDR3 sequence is CASSLFTGELFF. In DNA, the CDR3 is TGCGCCAGCAGCCTTTTTACCGGGGAGCTGTTTTTT.

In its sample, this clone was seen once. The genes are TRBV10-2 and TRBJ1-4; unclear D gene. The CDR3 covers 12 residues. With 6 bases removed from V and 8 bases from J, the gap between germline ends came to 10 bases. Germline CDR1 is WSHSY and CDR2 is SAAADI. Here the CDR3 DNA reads TGCGCCAGCAGAGGGCCCCAGGAAAAACTGTTTTTT. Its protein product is CASRGPQEKLFF.

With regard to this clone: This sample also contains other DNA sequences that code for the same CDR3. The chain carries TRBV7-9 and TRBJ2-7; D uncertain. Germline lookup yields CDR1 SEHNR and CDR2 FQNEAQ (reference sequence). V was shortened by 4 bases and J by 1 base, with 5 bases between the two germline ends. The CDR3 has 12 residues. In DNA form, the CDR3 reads TGTGCCAGCAGCTCCACTTCCTACGAGCAGTACTTC. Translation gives CASSSTSYEQYF.

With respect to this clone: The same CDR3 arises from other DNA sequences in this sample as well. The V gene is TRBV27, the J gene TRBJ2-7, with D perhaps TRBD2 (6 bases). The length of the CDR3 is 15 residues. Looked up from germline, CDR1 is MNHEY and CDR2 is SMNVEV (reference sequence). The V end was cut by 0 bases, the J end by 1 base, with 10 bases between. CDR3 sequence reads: CASSLSTGRSYEQYF. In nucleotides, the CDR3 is TGTGCCAGCAGTTTATCGACCGGGAGATCCTACGAGCAGTACTTC.

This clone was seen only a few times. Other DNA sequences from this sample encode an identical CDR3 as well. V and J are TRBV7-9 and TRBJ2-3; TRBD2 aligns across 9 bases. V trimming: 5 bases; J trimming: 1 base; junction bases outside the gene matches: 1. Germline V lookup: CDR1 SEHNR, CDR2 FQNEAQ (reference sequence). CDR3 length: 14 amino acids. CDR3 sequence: CASSRTSGTDTQYF. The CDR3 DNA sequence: TGTGCCAGCAGCCGGACTAGCGGCACAGATACGCAGTATTTT.

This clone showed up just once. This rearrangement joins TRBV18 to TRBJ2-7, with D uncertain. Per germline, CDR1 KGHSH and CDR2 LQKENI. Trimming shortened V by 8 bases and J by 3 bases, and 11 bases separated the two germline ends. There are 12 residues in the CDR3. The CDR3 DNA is TGTGCCAGCGCGATTTCCGACTACGAGCAGTACTTC. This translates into CASAISDYEQYF. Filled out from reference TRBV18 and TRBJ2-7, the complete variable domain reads NAGVMQNPRHLVRRRGQEARLRCSPMKGHSHVYWYRQLPEEGLKFMVYLQKENIIDESGMPKERFSAEFPKEGPSILRIQQVVRGDSAAYFCASAISDYEQYFGPGTRLTVT.

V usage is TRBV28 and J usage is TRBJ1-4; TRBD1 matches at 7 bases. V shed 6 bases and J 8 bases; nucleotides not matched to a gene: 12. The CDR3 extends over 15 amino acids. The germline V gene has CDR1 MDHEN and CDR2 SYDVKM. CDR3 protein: CASSGRQGMGEKLFF. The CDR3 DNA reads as TGTGCCAGCAGCGGACGACAGGGAATGGGGGAAAAACTGTTTTTT.

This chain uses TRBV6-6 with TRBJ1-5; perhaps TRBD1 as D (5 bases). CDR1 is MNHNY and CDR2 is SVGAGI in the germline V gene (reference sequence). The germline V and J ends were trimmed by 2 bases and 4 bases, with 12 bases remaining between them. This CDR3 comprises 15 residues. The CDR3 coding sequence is TGTGCCAGCAGTTACGACACGGGGGGAAATCAGCCCCAGCATTTT. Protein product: CASSYDTGGNQPQHF.

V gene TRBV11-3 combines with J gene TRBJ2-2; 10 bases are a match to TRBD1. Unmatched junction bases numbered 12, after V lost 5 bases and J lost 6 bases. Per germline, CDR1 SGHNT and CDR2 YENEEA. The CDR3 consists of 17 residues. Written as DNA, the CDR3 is TGTGCCAGCAGCCTAGGCGCCCGGGACAGGGGCTCCGGGGAGCTGTTTTTT. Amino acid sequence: CASSLGARDRGSGELFF.

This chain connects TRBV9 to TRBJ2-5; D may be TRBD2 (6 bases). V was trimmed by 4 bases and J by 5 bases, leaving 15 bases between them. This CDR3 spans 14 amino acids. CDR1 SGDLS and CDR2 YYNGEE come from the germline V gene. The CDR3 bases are TGTGCCAGCAGCTCCCAAGCGGGCCTGGAGACCCAGTACTTC. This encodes CASSSQAGLETQYF.

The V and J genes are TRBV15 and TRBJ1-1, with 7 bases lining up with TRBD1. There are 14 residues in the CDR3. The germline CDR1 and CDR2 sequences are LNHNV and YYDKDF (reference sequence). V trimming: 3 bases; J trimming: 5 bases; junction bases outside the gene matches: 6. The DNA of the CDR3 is TGTGCCACCAGCAGTAACTCAGGGGGAACTGAAGCTTTCTTT. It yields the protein CATSSNSGGTEAFF.